Each of the 5 T cell receptor beta chains below was sequenced from the same sample in a study of spatial heterogeneity in lung cancer. Each CDR3 protein gets one entry after TCRdb re-called the 5' RACE reads with MiXCR. This sample has fewer than 15,000 distinct CDR3 sequences, with more than 4.5% found just once. Described time point: sample taken at primary tumor resection. The authors sequenced whole RNA from tumor, nontumor lung or frozen PBMC without sorting. The source was lung tumor tissue, collected at surgery. The origin of the receptors is a human donor with early-stage non-small cell lung cancer.

This clonotype has at least ten counts. Since it is a stray read in a library aimed at alpha chains, this beta chain has a size that is not meaningful. This sequence joins TRBV7-2 and TRBJ2-3; TRBD2 matches at 8 bases. Germline loops: CDR1 SGHTA, CDR2 FQGNSA. The CDR3 loop spans 15 amino acids. Trimming removed 6 bases from V and 1 base from J; junction bases left unmatched: 6. CDR3 loop: CASRRRREGTDTQYF. The CDR3 bases are TGTGCCAGCAGACGGCGGCGGGAGGGCACAGATACGCAGTATTTT.

At least ten counts were recorded for this clonotype. This beta chain lies outside the target of a library built for alpha chains; its clone size means little. J is TRBJ1-6 and V is TRBV7-2, with D unresolved. The V end was cut by 3 bases, the J end by 11 bases, with 14 bases between. The germline V gene encodes CDR1 SGHTA and CDR2 FQGNSA. CDR3 size: 14 residues. Here the CDR3 reads CASSLALGGTPLHF. The CDR3 coding sequence is TGTGCCAGCAGCTTGGCTCTCGGTGGGACACCCCTCCACTTT.

This clonotype was recorded at least ten times. This beta chain is an off-target read within a library intended for alpha chains, so its frequency means little. The chain has TRBV6-2 or TRBV6-3 and TRBJ1-1; 9 bases are shared with TRBD1. The CDR3 covers 16 residues. Germline assignment: CDR1 MNHEY and CDR2 SVGEGT. With V trimmed by 5 bases and J by 5 bases, 12 bases remained unmatched. CDR3 sequence (DNA): TGTGCCAGCAGTCAACCCCCGGGACAGGGTAATACTGAAGCTTTCTTT. Protein product: CASSQPPGQGNTEAFF.

This clonotype was counted many times. This beta chain is a stray read from a library made for alpha chains; its abundance is not meaningful. The V call is TRBV6-5, the J call TRBJ2-5; 9 bases fit TRBD2. Germline loops: CDR1 MNHEY, CDR2 SVGAGI. This CDR3 region has 16 residues. V lost 1 base, J lost 3 bases, and 6 bases stayed unmatched. CDR3 amino acids: CASSYFGGRDEETQYF. In DNA form, the CDR3 reads TGTGCCAGCAGTTACTTTGGCGGGAGGGATGAAGAGACCCAGTACTTC.

As regards this clonotype: This beta chain slipped into a library made for alpha chains as a stray read, so its size is not meaningful. The chain employs TRBV7-8 and TRBJ2-7; D not resolved. The V end lost 4 bases, the J end lost 0 bases, and 16 bases lay between the germline ends. In germline, CDR1 is SGHVS, CDR2 FQNEAQ. This CDR3 has 16 residues. The CDR3 DNA follows: TGTGCCAGCAGCTCCAGAGCGAACCCTAGCTCCTACGAGCAGTACGTC. Its protein is CASSSRANPSSYEQYV.